Here is one T cell receptor (beta chain) with its context. The entry originates in a study of T cell changes during pregnancy in multiple sclerosis. Germline V gives CDR1 MNHNS, CDR2 SASEGT. V lost 10 bases, J lost 15 bases, and 31 bases lay in between. The CDR3 runs 15 residues. TCRdb's table, derived via immunoSEQ multiplex PCR, lists solely in-frame clones and lacks some. The table shows 40,000 to 45,000 clones, with roughly 87% occurring only once. V usage is TRBV6-1 and J usage is TRBJ1-5, with D tentatively TRBD1 (5 bases). The source material was CD4+ T cells from peripheral blood mononuclear cells, sampled in the first trimester of pregnancy. This sequence originates from a female donor with multiple sclerosis, enrolled in a pregnancy study. CDR3 nucleotide sequence: TGTGCCACCAGACCTGCTGGGACTTCCATCACAAAGGGGCATTTT. Protein sequence: CATRPAGTSITKGHF.